The TCR beta chain under discussion was sequenced for a study of beta chain features in type 1 diabetes. Concerning this clone itself: Its specificity is unknown.

Whole-study findings and limits: The study found moderately but significantly shorter TCRB CDR3s in all four CD4+ subsets of Type 1 diabetes patients.

The germline gives CDR1 SNHLY, CDR2 FYNNEI. V was trimmed by 4 bases and J by 0 bases, leaving 12 bases between them. CDR3 size: 15 residues. Expressed TCRB transcripts were sequenced, since all the RNA that had been isolated was reverse transcribed. Sequenced by immunoSEQ multiplex PCR; TCRdb stores in-frame clones only, minus some. This repertoire shows about 53,000 clones, under 60% found once; its top ten account for roughly 2.6%. The sequenced sample consisted of Tregs from blood. The clonotype was recovered from a woman aged 40 to 50 with type 1 diabetes. The chain uses TRBV2 and TRBJ1-1; D unresolved. The CDR3 region is CASSAAGLMNTEAFF. In nucleotides, the CDR3 is TGTGCCAGCAGTGCGGCAGGTCTCATGAACACTGAAGCTTTCTTT.